The next 2 T cell receptor beta chains were all read from a single sample in a study of regulatory T cells in long-lasting Graves disease. Through Arm-PCR of CDR3 regions and iRepertoire HTBI primers, TCR beta libraries were built. TCRdb re-analysed the multiplex PCR reads in MiXCR, keeping a single row per CDR3 protein. The table has approximately 540,000 distinct CDR3 sequences, 12% seen once. Time point given: newly diagnosed GD, antithyroid drugs for less than 3 months. Extracted RNA from PBMCs served as the source of the TCR library. These data were also filed under a second study, of T cells in Graves' hyperthyroidism and ophthalmopathy.

Sequences were derived from peripheral blood mononuclear cells (PBMCs), sampled at new diagnosis, from a patient treated with antithyroid drugs. The receptors here all came from a woman aged 25 to 39 with Graves disease.

This clonotype came up many times. The CDR3 bases are TGTGCCAGCAGCGTAGACGGGAGGCCCACAGATACGCAGTATTTT. Protein sequence: CASSVDGRPTDTQYF. The chain uses TRBV9 and TRBJ2-3; the match to TRBD2 covers 7 bases. The CDR3 runs 15 residues. The trim removed 0 bases at V and 2 bases at J, leaving 3 bases unmatched. From germline, CDR1 is SGDLS and CDR2 YYNGEE.

This clonotype was observed many times. The V and J genes are TRBV29-1 and TRBJ2-2; D is unclear. CDR1 and CDR2 from the germline V gene are SQVTM and ANQGSEA. This CDR3 region has 12 residues. With 4 bases removed from V and 4 bases from J, the gap between germline ends came to 7 bases. The CDR3 region has the DNA TGCAGCGTTGGCCGGTTCACCGGGGAGCTGTTTTTT. Residues: CSVGRFTGELFF.